The 20 T cell receptor beta chains below come from one sample, sequenced in a study of blood T cell repertoires in COVID-19. Libraries were prepared by immunoSEQ multiplex PCR; TCRdb keeps only in-frame clonotypes and omits some of them. The repertoire consists of 300,000 to 350,000 clones, with around 90% occurring once and the leading ten covering just over 9.5%. The sample consisted of peripheral blood. The receptors come from a man in his thirties or forties with COVID-19, enrolled during active disease.

The rearrangement joins TRBV5-5 to TRBJ2-7, with TRBD1 matching over 9 bases. This CDR3 has 14 amino acids. Trimming removed 1 base from V and 6 bases from J; junction bases left unmatched: 5. Per the germline V gene, CDR1 is SGHKS and CDR2 is YYEKEE (reference sequence). The CDR3 bases are TGTGCCAGCAGCTTGTGGGACAGGGTGGGCGAGCAGTACTTC. Translated, it gives CASSLWDRVGEQYF.

There are a few counts of this clone. The J gene is TRBJ2-3, the V gene TRBV9; tentative D call: TRBD2 (7 bases). Germline assignment: CDR1 SGDLS and CDR2 YYNGEE. The V end lost 4 bases, the J end lost 1 base, and 19 bases lay between the germline ends. This CDR3 has 17 residues. CDR3 DNA: TGTGCCAGCAGCCCTCCCCCCGGCGGGGGCCGCACAGATACGCAGTATTTT. The encoded protein is CASSPPPGGGRTDTQYF.

The chain uses TRBV7-9 and TRBJ2-7; a possible D gene is TRBD1 (6 bases). The CDR3 has 13 residues. Germline lookup yields CDR1 SEHNR and CDR2 FQNEAQ (reference sequence). V lost 5 bases and J 2 bases, leaving 10 bases between the germline ends. CDR3 region: CASSDRWAYEQYF. CDR3 nucleotides: TGTGCCAGCAGCGACAGGTGGGCCTACGAGCAGTACTTC.

The V and J genes are TRBV24-1 and TRBJ1-5; 7 bases agree with TRBD1. The CDR3 is 16 amino acids. V lost 1 base, J lost 8 bases, and 10 bases stayed unmatched. Germline V gives CDR1 KGHDR, CDR2 SFDVKD. The CDR3 sequence: CATSDLTGELFEPQHF. As DNA, the CDR3 is TGTGCCACCAGTGATTTAACAGGGGAGCTGTTTGAGCCCCAGCATTTT.

The chain employs TRBV6-2 or TRBV6-3 and TRBJ2-4, with D perhaps matching TRBD2 (6 bases). V was pared by 0 bases and J by 0 bases, with 18 bases between. Per the germline V gene, CDR1 is MNHEY and CDR2 is SVGEGT. The CDR3 has 19 amino acids. This chain's CDR3 is CASSYSRREWGGAKNIQYF. CDR3 in DNA: TGTGCCAGCAGTTACTCCCGGCGGGAATGGGGCGGAGCCAAAAACATTCAGTACTTC.

This clone was seen a single time. The J gene is TRBJ2-1, the V gene TRBV7-3; 10 nucleotides match TRBD2. Germline lookup yields CDR1 SGHTA and CDR2 FQGTGA. J lost 0 bases, V lost 0 bases, and 8 bases had no gene match. CDR3 length: 19 amino acids. CDR3 amino acids: CASSLTGTSGVTSYNEQFF. The CDR3 DNA reads TGTGCCAGCAGCTTAACAGGAACTAGCGGGGTCACCTCCTACAATGAGCAGTTCTTC.

The chain joins TRBV2 to TRBJ2-1; D ambiguous. The CDR3 has 15 residues. The germline V gene has CDR1 SNHLY and CDR2 FYNNEI. Trimming shortened V by 4 bases and J by 1 base, and 11 bases separated the two germline ends. The CDR3 DNA reads as TGTGCCAGCAGTGTCGACACACCATCCTACAATGAGCAGTTCTTC. Translation: CASSVDTPSYNEQFF. The entire variable domain, with the rest obtained from reference TRBV2 and TRBJ2-1, is as follows: EPEVTQTPSHQVTQMGQEVILRCVPISNHLYFYWYRQILGQKVEFLVSFYNNEISEKSEIFDDQFSVERPDGSNFTLKIRSTKLEDSAMYFCASSVDTPSYNEQFFGPGTRLTVL.

The sample holds a few counts of this clone. The chain combines TRBV28 with TRBJ2-1; no clear D. The CDR3 is 13 residues long. Germline lookup yields CDR1 MDHEN and CDR2 SYDVKM. V dropped 5 bases and J dropped 7 bases, with 12 bases sitting between them. CDR3 sequence (DNA): TGTGCCAGCAGTGGATCAGCGTGGAATGAGCAGTTCTTC. This sequence encodes CASSGSAWNEQFF.

The rearrangement joins TRBV19 to TRBJ2-3; 9 nucleotides line up with TRBD1. The V segment lost 5 bases and the J segment 3 bases; nucleotides outside the gene matches: 6. CDR1 LNHDA and CDR2 SQIVND come from the germline V gene (reference sequence). The CDR3 is 15 residues long. The CDR3 loop is CASSLRDRETDTQYF. CDR3 DNA: TGTGCCAGTAGTCTCCGGGACAGGGAGACAGATACGCAGTATTTT.

V gene TRBV7-2 combines with J gene TRBJ2-2; 9 nucleotides align to TRBD1. The CDR3 consists of 16 residues. Germline assignment: CDR1 SGHTA and CDR2 FQGNSA. The V gene end was trimmed by 5 bases and the J gene end by 3 bases; junction bases not matched to a gene: 7. Written as DNA, the CDR3 is TGTGCCAGCAGCCTGGGACAGGGCGGGCACACCGGGGAGCTGTTTTTT. Translating it yields CASSLGQGGHTGELFF.

The chain has TRBV5-4 and TRBJ1-2; D may be TRBD1 (6 bases). Trimming removed 6 bases at V and 1 base at J, with 7 bases between. Germline assignment: CDR1 SGHNT and CDR2 YYREEE (reference sequence). The CDR3 loop spans 12 amino acids. Here the CDR3 reads CASKGDNYGYTF. The DNA for the CDR3 is TGTGCCAGCAAGGGGGATAACTATGGCTACACCTTC.

This chain connects TRBV7-9 to TRBJ1-1; D perhaps matches TRBD1 (5 bases). This CDR3 spans 17 amino acids. V lost 5 bases and J lost 0, with 19 bases in between. Germline CDR1 and CDR2: SEHNR and FQNEAQ (reference sequence). In nucleotides, the CDR3 is TGTGCCAGCAGCCGATTGGGGCGGGCGGGGCTGAACACTGAAGCTTTCTTT. Translation: CASSRLGRAGLNTEAFF.

J is TRBJ2-2 and V is TRBV12-3 or TRBV12-4; D is perhaps TRBD1 (6 bases). V was pared by 7 bases and J by 6 bases, with 12 bases between. The CDR3 is 13 amino acids. The DNA of the CDR3 is TGTGCCAGCAAATTAGGGGGAGCCGGGGAGCTGTTTTTT. It translates to CASKLGGAGELFF.

This clone was detected only a few times. V usage is TRBV28 and J usage is TRBJ1-5; 7 nucleotides line up with TRBD1. Germline V gene lookup returns CDR1 MDHEN and CDR2 SYDVKM. The CDR3 consists of 15 residues. The junction had 4 bases not matched to a gene; V was cut back by 5 bases and J by 0 bases. CDR3: CASSATGTSNQPQHF. Written as DNA, the CDR3 is TGTGCCAGCAGTGCGACAGGGACTAGCAATCAGCCCCAGCATTTT. The entire variable domain, with the rest obtained from reference TRBV28 and TRBJ1-5, is as follows: DVKVTQSSRYLVKRTGEKVFLECVQDMDHENMFWYRQDPGLGLRLIYFSYDVKMKEKGDIPEGYSVSREKKERFSLILESASTNQTSMYLCASSATGTSNQPQHFGDGTRLSIL.

The sample holds one count of this clone. The rearrangement joins TRBV5-1 to TRBJ2-1; possible D gene TRBD1, 7 bases. V lost 4 bases and J 4 bases, leaving 12 bases between the germline ends. The CDR3 runs to 14 residues. Germline CDR1 SGHRS, CDR2 YFSETQ. CDR3 region: CASSGGTAYNEQFF. CDR3 sequence (DNA): TGCGCCAGCAGCGGCGGGACAGCTTACAATGAGCAGTTCTTC.

This chain joins TRBV10-3 and TRBJ1-1; 8 bases line up with TRBD1. The V gene end was trimmed by 7 bases and the J gene end by 0 bases; junction bases not matched to a gene: 7. The CDR3 sequence is 15 residues long. Germline V gene lookup returns CDR1 ENHRY and CDR2 SYGVKD. CDR3 coding DNA: TGTGCCATCAATCAGGACAGGGATTTGAACACTGAAGCTTTCTTT. Its protein is CAINQDRDLNTEAFF.

This rearrangement joins TRBV4-2 to TRBJ2-7; tentative D call: TRBD1 (6 bases). Germline CDR1 and CDR2: LGHNA and YNFKEQ. The germline V and J ends were trimmed by 0 bases and 4 bases, with 13 bases remaining between them. The CDR3 extends over 15 amino acids. The CDR3 sequence: CASSQEPGARYEQYF. As DNA, the CDR3 is TGTGCCAGCAGCCAAGAACCAGGGGCGCGATACGAGCAGTACTTC.

V and J are TRBV5-5 and TRBJ2-2, with 8 bases identical to TRBD1. Germline V CDR1 and CDR2: SGHKS, YYEKEE (reference sequence). The CDR3 length is 16 residues. V trimming: 4 bases; J trimming: 6 bases; junction bases outside the gene matches: 11. The CDR3 bases are TGTGCCAGCAGCGTCCAGGGGGCATCCTGGGCCGGGGAGCTGTTTTTT. Translated: CASSVQGASWAGELFF.

The CDR3 DNA follows: TGTGCCAGCTCACCATGGGCTAGCGGGAGCAATGAGCAGTTCTTC. Protein: CASSPWASGSNEQFF. This chain connects TRBV18 to TRBJ2-1, with 10 nucleotides matching TRBD2. Germline assignment: CDR1 KGHSH and CDR2 LQKENI. V lost 2 bases to trimming and J lost 6 bases; unmatched junction nucleotides: 4. This CDR3 comprises 15 residues.

This rearrangement joins TRBV24-1 to TRBJ2-1; D is possibly TRBD2 (6 bases). Germline lookup yields CDR1 KGHDR and CDR2 SFDVKD. Trimming cost V 9 bases and J 5 bases, with 7 bases left between them. CDR3 length: 11 amino acids. In DNA, the CDR3 is TGTGCCACCGGGGAGGACAATGAGCAGTTCTTC. It codes for CATGEDNEQFF.